The rows below give T cell receptor beta chains drawn from one sample of a study of blood T cell repertoires in COVID-19. Clones were read by immunoSEQ multiplex PCR, and TCRdb kept only the in-frame ones, dropping some. The sample has tens of thousands of clones, just over 85% seen once; the top ten hold approximately 5%. The sequenced sample consisted of peripheral blood. The receptor source for this set is a woman in her 70s with active COVID-19. The CDR3 runs from the conserved cysteine through the conserved F or W. Each record gives: CDR3 length, J gene, D gene, V gene, CDR3 DNA, CDR3 protein. D genes are given only for firm matches.

length: 15
J: TRBJ2-5
D: TRBD2
V: TRBV5-1
DNA: TGCGCCAGCAGCTTAATGCGACTAGCGGGGGAGACCCAGTACTTC
CDR3: CASSLMRLAGETQYF

length: 15
J: TRBJ2-7
D: TRBD2
V: TRBV15
DNA: TGTGCCACCAGCTGGGGCCAGCGGGGCTCCTACGAGCAGTACTTC
CDR3: CATSWGQRGSYEQYF

length: 15
J: TRBJ2-5
D: TRBD1
V: TRBV18
DNA: TGTGCCAGCTCACCACCGGACAGGGCACAAGAGACCCAGTACTTC
CDR3: CASSPPDRAQETQYF

length: 15
J: TRBJ2-7
D: TRBD1
V: TRBV9
DNA: TGTGCCAGCAGCGTAGGTTTACAGGGGACCTACGAGCAGTACTTC
CDR3: CASSVGLQGTYEQYF

length: 16
J: TRBJ2-3
D: TRBD2
V: TRBV5-4
DNA: TGTGCCAGCAGCTTGGATGGCGGGGGGGCGAGGGATACGCAGTATTTT
CDR3: CASSLDGGGARDTQYF

length: 16
J: TRBJ2-2
D: .
V: TRBV11-2
DNA: TGTGCCAGCAGCTCAGGCCTCCAGGGGGGTGACGGGGAGCTGTTTTTT
CDR3: CASSSGLQGGDGELFF

length: 15
J: TRBJ2-7
D: .
V: TRBV7-9
DNA: TGTGCCAGCAGCATAACAGGGTCCCCCTCCTACGAGCAGTACTTC
CDR3: CASSITGSPSYEQYF

length: 15
J: TRBJ1-2
D: .
V: TRBV6-5
DNA: TGTGCCAGCAGTTACTCTCGTAGGGGTAACTATGGCTACACCTTC
CDR3: CASSYSRRGNYGYTF

length: 17
J: TRBJ2-6
D: TRBD1
V: TRBV15
DNA: TGTGCCACCAGCACGCGACAGGGGCGATCGGGGGCCAACGTCCTGACTTTC
CDR3: CATSTRQGRSGANVLTF

length: 15
J: TRBJ2-1
D: TRBD1
V: TRBV25-1
DNA: TGTGCCAGCGGAGCGGCAGGGGGCGCCTACAATGAGCAGTTCTTC
CDR3: CASGAAGGAYNEQFF

length: 12
J: TRBJ2-3
D: .
V: TRBV12-3/TRBV12-4
DNA: TGTGCCAGCAGAGGGGCCACAGATACGCAGTATTTT
CDR3: CASRGATDTQYF